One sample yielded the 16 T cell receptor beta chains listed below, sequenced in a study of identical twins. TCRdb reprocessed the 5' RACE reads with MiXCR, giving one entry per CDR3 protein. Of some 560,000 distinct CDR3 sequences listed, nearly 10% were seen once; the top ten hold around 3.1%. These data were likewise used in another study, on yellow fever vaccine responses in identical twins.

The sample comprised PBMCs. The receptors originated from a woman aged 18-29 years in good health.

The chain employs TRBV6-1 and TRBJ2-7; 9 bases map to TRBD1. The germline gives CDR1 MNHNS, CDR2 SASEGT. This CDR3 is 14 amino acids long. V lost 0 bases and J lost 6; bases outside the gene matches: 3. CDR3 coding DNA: TGTGCCAGCAGTGAAGCTGCGACAGGGGGCGAGCAGTACTTC. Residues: CASSEAATGGEQYF.

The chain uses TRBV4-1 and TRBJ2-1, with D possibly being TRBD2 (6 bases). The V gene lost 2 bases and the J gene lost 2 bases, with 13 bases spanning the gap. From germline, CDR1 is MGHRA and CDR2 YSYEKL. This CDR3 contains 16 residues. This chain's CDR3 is CASSQPGRGAYNEQFF. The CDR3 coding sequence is TGCGCCAGCAGCCAACCCGGGCGGGGCGCCTACAATGAGCAGTTCTTC.

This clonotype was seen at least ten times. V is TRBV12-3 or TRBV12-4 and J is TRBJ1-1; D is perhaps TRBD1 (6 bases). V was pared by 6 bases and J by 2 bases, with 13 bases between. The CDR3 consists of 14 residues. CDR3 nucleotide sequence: TGTGCCAGCAGAACCGGGACACCTAACACTGAAGCTTTCTTT. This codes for CASRTGTPNTEAFF.

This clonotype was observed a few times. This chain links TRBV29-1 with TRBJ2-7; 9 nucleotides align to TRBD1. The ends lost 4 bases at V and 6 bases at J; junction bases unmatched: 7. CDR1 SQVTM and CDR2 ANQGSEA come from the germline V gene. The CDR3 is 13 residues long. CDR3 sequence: CSVANGQGLEQYF. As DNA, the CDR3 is TGCAGCGTTGCGAACGGACAGGGGCTCGAGCAGTACTTC.

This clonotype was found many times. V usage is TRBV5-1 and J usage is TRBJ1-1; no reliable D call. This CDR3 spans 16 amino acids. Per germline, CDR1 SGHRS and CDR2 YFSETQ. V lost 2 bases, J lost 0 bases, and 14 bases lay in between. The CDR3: CASSLGGRFMNTEAFF. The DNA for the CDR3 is TGCGCCAGCAGCTTAGGTGGCAGATTCATGAACACTGAAGCTTTCTTT.

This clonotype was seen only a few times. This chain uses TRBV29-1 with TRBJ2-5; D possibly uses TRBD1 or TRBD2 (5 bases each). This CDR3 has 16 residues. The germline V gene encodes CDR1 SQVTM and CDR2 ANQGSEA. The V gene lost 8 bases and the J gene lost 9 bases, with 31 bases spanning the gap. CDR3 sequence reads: CSIKRGPKGSRSAQYF. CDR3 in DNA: TGCAGCATCAAACGAGGTCCCAAGGGGAGCAGGTCGGCCCAGTACTTC.

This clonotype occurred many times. The CDR3, as DNA: TGCAGCGTTGCTAGCTCCCATGCCGAGCAGTACTTC. Translating it yields CSVASSHAEQYF. The V and J genes are TRBV29-1 and TRBJ2-7; D possibly corresponds to TRBD2 (5 bases). The ends were cut back, 4 bases at V and 6 bases at J, with 13 bases in the middle. Germline loops: CDR1 SQVTM, CDR2 ANQGSEA. CDR3 length: 12 amino acids.

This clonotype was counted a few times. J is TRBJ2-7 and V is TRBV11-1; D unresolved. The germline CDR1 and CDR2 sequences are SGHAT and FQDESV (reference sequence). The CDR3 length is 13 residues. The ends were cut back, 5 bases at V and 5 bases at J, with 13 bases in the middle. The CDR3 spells CASSRQLGNEQYF. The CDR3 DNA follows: TGTGCCAGCAGCCGACAATTGGGCAACGAGCAGTACTTC.

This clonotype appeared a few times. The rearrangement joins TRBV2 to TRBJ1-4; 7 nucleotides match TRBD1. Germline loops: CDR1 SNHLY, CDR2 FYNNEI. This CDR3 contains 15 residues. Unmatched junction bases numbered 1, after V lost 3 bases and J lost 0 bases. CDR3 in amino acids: CASSEDRTTNEKLFF. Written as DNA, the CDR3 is TGTGCCAGCAGTGAGGACAGGACAACTAATGAAAAACTGTTTTTT.

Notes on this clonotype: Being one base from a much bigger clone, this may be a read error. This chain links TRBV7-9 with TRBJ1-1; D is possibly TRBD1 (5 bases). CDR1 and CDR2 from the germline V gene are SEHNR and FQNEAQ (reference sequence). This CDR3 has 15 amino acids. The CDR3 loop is CASSFREQGSAEASF. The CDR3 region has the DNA TGTGCCAGCAGCTTCAGAGAGCAGGGTAGCGCTGAAGCTTCCTTT.

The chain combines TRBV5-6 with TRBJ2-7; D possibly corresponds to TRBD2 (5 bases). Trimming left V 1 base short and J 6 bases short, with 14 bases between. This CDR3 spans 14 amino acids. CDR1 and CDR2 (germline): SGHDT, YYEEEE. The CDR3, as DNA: TGTGCCAGCAGCTTGATCCTAGCTTCGGGCGAGCAGTACTTC. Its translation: CASSLILASGEQYF.

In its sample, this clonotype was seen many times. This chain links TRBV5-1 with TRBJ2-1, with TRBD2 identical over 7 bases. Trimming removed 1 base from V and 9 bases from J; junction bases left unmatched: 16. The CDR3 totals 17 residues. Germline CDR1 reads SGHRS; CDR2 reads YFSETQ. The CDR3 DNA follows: TGCGCCAGCAGCTTGAGCGGCGGGAGTACCCCCACTGGTGAGCAGTTCTTC. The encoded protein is CASSLSGGSTPTGEQFF.

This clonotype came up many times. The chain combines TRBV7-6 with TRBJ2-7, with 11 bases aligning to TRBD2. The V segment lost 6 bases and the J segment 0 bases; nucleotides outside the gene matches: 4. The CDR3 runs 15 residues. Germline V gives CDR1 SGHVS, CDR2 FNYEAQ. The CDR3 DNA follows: TGTGCCAGCAGTTCGACTAGCGGGATCTCCTACGAGCAGTACTTC. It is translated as CASSSTSGISYEQYF.

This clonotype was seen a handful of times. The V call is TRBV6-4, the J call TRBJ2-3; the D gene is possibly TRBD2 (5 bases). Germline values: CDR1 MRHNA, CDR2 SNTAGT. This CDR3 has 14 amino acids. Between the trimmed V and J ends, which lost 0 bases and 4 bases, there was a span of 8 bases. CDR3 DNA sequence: TGTGCCAGCAGTGACTCGAAGAGGGCAGATACGCAGTATTTT. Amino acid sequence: CASSDSKRADTQYF.

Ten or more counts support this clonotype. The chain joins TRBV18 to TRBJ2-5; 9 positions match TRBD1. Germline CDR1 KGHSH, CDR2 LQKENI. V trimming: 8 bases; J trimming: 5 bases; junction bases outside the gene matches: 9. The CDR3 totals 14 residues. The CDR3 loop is CASSPRTGEETQYF. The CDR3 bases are TGTGCCAGCAGCCCTCGGACAGGGGAGGAGACCCAGTACTTC.

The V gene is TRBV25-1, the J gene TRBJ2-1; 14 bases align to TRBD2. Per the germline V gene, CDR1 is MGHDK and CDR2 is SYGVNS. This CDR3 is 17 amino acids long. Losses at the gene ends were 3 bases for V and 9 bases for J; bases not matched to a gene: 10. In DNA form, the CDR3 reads TGTGCCAGCAGTGACCATTCCGGGACTAGCGGGAGTCGTGAGCAGTTCTTC. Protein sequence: CASSDHSGTSGSREQFF.